Listed below are T cell receptor beta chains from one sample, sequenced in a study of T cell responses to AZD1222 COVID-19 vaccine. TCRdb keeps only in-frame clones here, not all; method: immunoSEQ multiplex PCR. The sample holds 150,000 to 200,000 clones; about 89% are singletons and the top ten take 2.7%. Source: peripheral blood, taken on day 0 of MenACWY control vaccination. The receptors originated from an adult in good health. CDR3s include the opening cysteine and the closing phenylalanine or tryptophan. D genes are given only for firm matches. Not every row has a clone size; where given, it reads once, few, many or a size class.

V gene	J gene	clone size	D gene	CDR3 DNA	CDR3 protein
TRBV2	TRBJ1-5	-	-	TGTGCCAGCAGCGGGGACAATCAGCCCCAGCATTTT	CASSGDNQPQHF
TRBV6-8	TRBJ2-2	-	-	TGTGCCAGTCTGAGGACAGTGAGAACCGGGGAGCTGTTTTTT	CASLRTVRTGELFF
TRBV5-5	TRBJ1-6	-	TRBD1	TGTGCCAGCAGCTTGGGTGAGGGACAGGGGAATTCACCCCTCCACTTT	CASSLGEGQGNSPLHF
TRBV28	TRBJ2-7	-	-	TGTGCCAGCATGAGCGACGGCAGGGACTACGAGCAGTACTTC	CASMSDGRDYEQYF
TRBV18	TRBJ2-7	once	-	TGTGCCAGCTCACCTTCGGACGGAACCTACGAGCAGTACTTC	CASSPSDGTYEQYF
TRBV18	TRBJ2-4	-	TRBD2	TGTGCCAGCTCACCCGATCTAGCGGGACTAGCCAAAAACATTCAGTACTTC	CASSPDLAGLAKNIQYF
TRBV2	TRBJ2-7	-	-	TGTGCCAGCAGTGAAGAAATTCGGACAGCCTTCTCCTACGAGCAGTACTTC	CASSEEIRTAFSYEQYF
TRBV2	TRBJ1-1	once	-	TGTGCCAGCAGACTAGGACAGACGAACACTGAAGCTTTCTTT	CASRLGQTNTEAFF
TRBV9	TRBJ2-2	-	-	TGTGCCAGCAGCGAAAGAGACACCGGGGAGCTGTTTTTT	CASSERDTGELFF
TRBV3-1/TRBV3-2	TRBJ2-5	-	-	TGTGCCAGCAGCCAAAGTCTCCTAGCGACACAAGAGACCCAGTACTTC	CASSQSLLATQETQYF
TRBV27	TRBJ2-7	-	-	TGTGCCAGCAGTTCGGTCGAATACAGGGCCATGACCTACGAGCAGTACTTC	CASSSVEYRAMTYEQYF
TRBV19	TRBJ1-2	-	-	TGTGCCAGTAGTATGGGGAACAGTAACTATGGCTACACCTTC	CASSMGNSNYGYTF
TRBV2	TRBJ2-7	few	-	TGTGCCAGCAGTCCGGGTTCTATTTCCTACGAGCAGTACTTC	CASSPGSISYEQYF
TRBV6-2/TRBV6-3	TRBJ1-2	once	-	TGTGCCAGCAGTTACGAGGGAATAACTGGCTACACCTTC	CASSYEGITGYTF
TRBV28	TRBJ2-7	once	-	TGTGCCAGCAGTATAACTAGCTACGAGCAGTACTTC	CASSITSYEQYF
TRBV7-2	TRBJ1-2	-	-	TGTGCCAGCAGCTTAGCAGTGACAAGCTATGGCTACACCTTC	CASSLAVTSYGYTF
TRBV9	TRBJ2-3	-	TRBD2	TGTGCCAGCAGCGAGGGGGTCCGGGGGGGCCCAGATACGCAGTATTTT	CASSEGVRGGPDTQYF
TRBV28	TRBJ1-6	-	-	TGTGCCAGCAGTTCCCCGGGGAATTCACCCCTCCACTTT	CASSSPGNSPLHF
TRBV6-6	TRBJ1-1	-	-	TGTGCCAGTTTGGGCGGGGTATACAAGAACACTGAAGCTTTCTTT	CASLGGVYKNTEAFF
TRBV28	TRBJ2-7	-	-	TGTGCCAGCAGTTCCCCGGCGGGGTGGGGTTACGAGCAGTACTTC	CASSSPAGWGYEQYF
TRBV15	TRBJ1-2	few	-	TGTGCCACCAGCAGGACATTGGGTGGTGGCGACTATGGCTACACCTTC	CATSRTLGGGDYGYTF
TRBV9	TRBJ1-5	once	TRBD1	TGTGCCAGCAGCGTCGGGACAGGTGGCAATCAGCCCCAGCATTTT	CASSVGTGGNQPQHF
TRBV7-9	TRBJ2-7	-	-	TGTGCCAGCAGCCGCAGGATGGGGGGTTCCGAGCAGTACTTC	CASSRRMGGSEQYF
TRBV28	TRBJ1-5	-	-	TGTGCCAGCCAAGGAACGTTTAGCAATCAGCCCCAGCATTTT	CASQGTFSNQPQHF
TRBV7-8	TRBJ2-1	once	TRBD2	TGTGCCAGCAGCTTAGCGTCCGGGGGCGGGGGGCCCTACAATGAGCAGTTCTTC	CASSLASGGGGPYNEQFF
TRBV14	TRBJ1-1	few	-	TGTGCCAGCAGCCAAGAGGGAAGGGGTGAAGCTTTCTTT	CASSQEGRGEAFF
TRBV27	TRBJ2-5	-	TRBD2	TGTGCCAGCAGTTTAGCGGCTAGCGGGAGCACGAAGACCCAGTACTTC	CASSLAASGSTKTQYF
TRBV19	TRBJ1-5	once	-	TGTGCCAGTACCCATAGGACGGGGAATCAGCCCCAGCATTTT	CASTHRTGNQPQHF
TRBV6-2/TRBV6-3	TRBJ2-5	few	-	TGTGCCAGCAGTTACGGTACCTCGAGGACCCAGTACTTC	CASSYGTSRTQYF
TRBV3-1/TRBV3-2	TRBJ2-7	-	-	TGTGCCAGCAGCCAAGAAGGCGGGACGCCCCTGGCTCACTTC	CASSQEGGTPLAHF
TRBV28	TRBJ1-2	few	TRBD1	TGTGCCAGCAGTTGGGGGACAGGGGGCGGATATGGCTACACCTTC	CASSWGTGGGYGYTF
TRBV24-1	TRBJ2-1	-	-	TGTGCCACCAGTGATTTGAGCAATGAGCAGTTCTTC	CATSDLSNEQFF
TRBV27	TRBJ1-6	few	TRBD1	TGTGCCAGCAGTTTTACGGGACAGCCCACCCTCCACTTT	CASSFTGQPTLHF
TRBV5-5	TRBJ2-7	-	-	TGTGCCAGCAGGAAGACAGGCCTGTACGAGCAGTACTTC	CASRKTGLYEQYF
TRBV5-1	TRBJ2-7	-	TRBD1	TGCGCCAGCAGCGATGGACCCGGGACAGGCGACTACGAGCAGTACTTC	CASSDGPGTGDYEQYF
TRBV29-1	TRBJ2-3	once	TRBD1	TGCAGCGTAGGACCGGGACAGAGTACCACAGATACGCAGTATTTT	CSVGPGQSTTDTQYF
TRBV25-1	TRBJ1-3	-	TRBD1	TGTGCCAGCAGCACAGGGGGCGTCGCTGGAAACACCATATATTTT	CASSTGGVAGNTIYF
TRBV27	TRBJ1-2	-	TRBD1	TGTGCCAGCAGTTGGGGGACAGGGGACGGCTACACCTTC	CASSWGTGDGYTF
TRBV5-4	TRBJ2-1	-	-	TGTGCCAGTTTTGGCTCCTACAATGAGCAGTTCTTC	CASFGSYNEQFF
TRBV5-1	TRBJ1-3	-	-	TGCGCCAGCAGCCCCCTGCAGCCAAGCTCTGGAAACACCATATATTTT	CASSPLQPSSGNTIYF
TRBV6-1	TRBJ1-2	-	TRBD1	TGTGCCAGCAGCTCCGGGACAGGGGCCTATGGCTACACCTTC	CASSSGTGAYGYTF
TRBV3-1/TRBV3-2	TRBJ2-5	-	TRBD1	TGTGCCAGCAGCCAACTCGGGGGACAGGCGATCCAAGAGACCCAGTACTTC	CASSQLGGQAIQETQYF
TRBV19	TRBJ1-2	-	-	TGTGCCAGTAGTTTACAGGGAGGCCCTAACTATGGCTACACCTTC	CASSLQGGPNYGYTF
TRBV11-2	TRBJ2-2	few	TRBD2	TGTGCCAGCAGCAAAAGCGGGGGGAACACCGGGGAGCTGTTTTTT	CASSKSGGNTGELFF
TRBV16	TRBJ1-1	-	-	TGTGCCAGCAGCCAATGGGCGGCGGGTTCGAGCACTGAAGCTTTCTTT	CASSQWAAGSSTEAFF
TRBV5-1	TRBJ2-1	-	-	TGCGCCAGCAGCACCGGAACCTACAATGAGCAGTTCTTC	CASSTGTYNEQFF
TRBV6-2/TRBV6-3	TRBJ1-6	-	-	TGTGCCAGCAGTAAAGCCGGGACATTCAATTCACCCCTCCACTTT	CASSKAGTFNSPLHF
TRBV28	TRBJ2-7	-	-	TGTGCCAGCAGTCCCCCTCGGGTGCTAAGGGAGCAGTACTTC	CASSPPRVLREQYF
TRBV24-1	TRBJ1-4	-	-	TGTGCCACCAGTGATAATATACGAAGAGATGAAAAACTGCCAACTAATGAAAAACTGTTTTTT	CATSDNIRRDEKLPTNEKLFF
TRBV18	TRBJ1-1	-	-	TGTGCCAGCTCACCAGGGGGGTTGAACACTGAAGCTTTCTTT	CASSPGGLNTEAFF
TRBV9	TRBJ2-7	-	-	TGTGCCAGCAGCGTAGGTCCAGGGCCCTACGAGCAGTACTTC	CASSVGPGPYEQYF
TRBV5-4	TRBJ2-7	-	-	TGTGCCAGCAGCTCCCGGGACTTGAGCGAGCAGTACTTC	CASSSRDLSEQYF
TRBV19	TRBJ1-2	-	-	TGTGCCAGTAGTATGGGCAGGGATAATGGCTACACCTTC	CASSMGRDNGYTF
TRBV6-2/TRBV6-3	TRBJ1-1	-	-	TGTGCCAGCAGTTACTCCCAGTCGGCGGCTGAAGCTTTCTTT	CASSYSQSAAEAFF
TRBV6-1	TRBJ2-5	-	-	TGTGCCAGCAGTGAAGAGAGTCGGTTAGGCGAGACCCAGTACTTC	CASSEESRLGETQYF
TRBV5-4	TRBJ2-3	-	-	TGTGCCAGCAGCCGAGGTTTAAACGGGGCAGGCTCTAGCACAGATACGCAGTATTTT	CASSRGLNGAGSSTDTQYF
TRBV6-2/TRBV6-3	TRBJ1-1	few	TRBD1	TGTGCCAGCAGTTACTCCAGGGGGCTAAGGGACACTGAAGCTTTCTTT	CASSYSRGLRDTEAFF
TRBV27	TRBJ2-1	-	TRBD2	TGTGCCAGCAGTTTACTAGCGGGGGCCTACAATGAGCAGTTCTTC	CASSLLAGAYNEQFF
TRBV11-1	TRBJ1-1	-	-	TGTGCCAGCAGCTTCAGGGGTGGGGGCACTGAAGCTTTCTTT	CASSFRGGGTEAFF